This entry is about one T cell receptor beta chain. Negatively enriched CD4+ T cells were divided by CD45RA into naive and memory. The CDR3 runs 15 residues. V was cut by 6 bases and J by 12 bases, with 24 bases left in between. This entry is derived from a study of shared clonotypes between healthy human individuals. Study details: Per donor, three plates held CD4 naive cells, three held CD4 memory, two held CD8 naive and one held CD8 memory.

The data were produced by immunoSEQ multiplex PCR, yet TCRdb's version contains in-frame clones alone and is incomplete. The data hold roughly 2.4 million clones, with approximately 94% observed a single time. The sequenced material came from naive CD4+ T cells sorted from blood. Stated subset: CD45RA+ positively selected. The chain is built from TRBV23-1 and TRBJ1-5; D unresolved. TRBV23-1 is known as an ORF, though its function is uncertain. This sequence was found in a man aged 18-30 years in good health. CDR3 residues: CASSQRQTRFNGQHF. The CDR3 coding sequence is TGCGCCAGCAGCCAAAGGCAGACACGTTTTAACGGCCAGCATTTT.